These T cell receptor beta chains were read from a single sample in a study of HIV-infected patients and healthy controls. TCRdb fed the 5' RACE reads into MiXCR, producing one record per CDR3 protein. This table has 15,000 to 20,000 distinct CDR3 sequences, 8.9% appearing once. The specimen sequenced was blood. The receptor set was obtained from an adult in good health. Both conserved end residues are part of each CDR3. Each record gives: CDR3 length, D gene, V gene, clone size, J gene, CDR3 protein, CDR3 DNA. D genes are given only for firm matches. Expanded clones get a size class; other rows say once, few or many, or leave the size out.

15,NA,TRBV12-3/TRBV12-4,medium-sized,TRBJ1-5,CASSLSHGPVQPQHF,TGTGCCAGCAGTTTGTCCCACGGTCCCGTTCAGCCCCAGCATTTT
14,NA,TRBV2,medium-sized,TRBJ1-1,CASSDGGLDTEAFF,TGTGCCAGCAGTGATGGGGGCCTGGACACTGAAGCTTTCTTT
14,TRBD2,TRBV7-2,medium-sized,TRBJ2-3,CASTASGRADTQYF,TGTGCCAGCACCGCTAGCGGGAGGGCAGATACGCAGTATTTT
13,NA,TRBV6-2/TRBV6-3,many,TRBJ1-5,CASTRQFDQPQHF,TGTGCCAGCACGCGGCAGTTCGATCAGCCCCAGCATTTT
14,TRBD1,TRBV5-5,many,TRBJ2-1,CASSYSNKTGEQFF,TGTGCCAGCAGCTATTCCAACAAGACAGGGGAGCAGTTCTTC
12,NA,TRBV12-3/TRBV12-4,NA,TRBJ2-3,CASSFSADTQYF,TGTGCCAGCAGTTTTAGCGCAGATACGCAGTATTTT
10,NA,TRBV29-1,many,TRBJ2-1,CSVGDNEQFF,TGCAGCGTCGGGGACAATGAGCAGTTCTTC
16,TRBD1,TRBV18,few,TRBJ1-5,CASSPGQGERNQPQHF,TGTGCCAGCTCCCCGGGACAGGGGGAGCGCAATCAGCCCCAGCATTTT
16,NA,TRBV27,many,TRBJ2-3,CASSPREGGLTDTQYF,TGTGCCAGCAGTCCCCGAGAGGGGGGCTTAACAGATACGCAGTATTTT
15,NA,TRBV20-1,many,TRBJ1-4,CSCVGAGAANEKLFF,TGCAGTTGCGTGGGGGCAGGCGCGGCTAATGAAAAACTGTTTTTT
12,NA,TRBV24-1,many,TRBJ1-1,CATSNPDTEAFF,TGTGCCACCAGTAACCCCGATACTGAAGCTTTCTTT
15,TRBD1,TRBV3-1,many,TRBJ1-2,CASSPGQGANYGYTF,TGTGCCAGCAGCCCCGGGCAGGGGGCTAACTATGGCTACACCTTC
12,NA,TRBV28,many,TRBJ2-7,CASSFGPYEQYF,TGTGCCAGCAGTTTTGGTCCCTACGAGCAGTACTTC
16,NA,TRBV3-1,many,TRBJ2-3,CASSQEATWFTDTQYF,TGTGCCAGCAGCCAAGAAGCCACATGGTTCACAGATACGCAGTATTTT
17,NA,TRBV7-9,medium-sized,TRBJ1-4,CASSLGGAGPTNEKLFF,TGTGCCAGCAGCTTAGGCGGGGCAGGACCAACTAATGAAAAACTGTTTTTT
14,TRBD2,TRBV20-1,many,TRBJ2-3,CSASYSGGTDTQYF,TGCAGTGCTAGTTATAGCGGGGGCACAGATACGCAGTATTTT
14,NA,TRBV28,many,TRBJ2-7,CASKPPGLNYEQYF,TGTGCCAGCAAACCGCCGGGCCTAAACTACGAGCAGTACTTC
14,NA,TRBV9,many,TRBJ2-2,CASSVGKNTGELFF,TGTGCCAGCAGCGTAGGAAAGAACACCGGGGAGCTGTTTTTT
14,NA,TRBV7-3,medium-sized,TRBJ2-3,CASSYGTVLDTQYF,TGTGCCAGCAGCTACGGGACTGTCCTAGATACGCAGTATTTT
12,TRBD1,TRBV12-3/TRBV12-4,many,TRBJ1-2,CATGTDNYGYTF,TGTGCCACCGGGACAGATAACTATGGCTACACCTTC
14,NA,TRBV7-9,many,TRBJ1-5,CASSRGEFHQPQHF,TGTGCCAGCAGCCGAGGGGAGTTCCATCAGCCCCAGCATTTT
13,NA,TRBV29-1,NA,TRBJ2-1,CSGGTPTYNEQFF,TGCAGCGGAGGGACGCCGACGTACAATGAGCAGTTCTTC
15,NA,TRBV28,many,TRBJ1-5,CASRPWGRSNQPQHF,TGTGCCAGCAGACCATGGGGCAGAAGTAATCAGCCCCAGCATTTT
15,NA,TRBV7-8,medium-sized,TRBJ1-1,CASSLLGALSTEAFF,TGTGCCAGCAGCTTGTTGGGGGCCCTTAGCACTGAAGCTTTCTTT
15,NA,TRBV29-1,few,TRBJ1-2,CSVEEPEGLGYGYTF,TGCAGCGTTGAAGAGCCGGAGGGGCTCGGCTATGGCTACACCTTC
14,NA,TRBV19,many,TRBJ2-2,CASSKGGNTGELFF,TGTGCCAGTAGTAAAGGGGGGAACACCGGGGAGCTGTTTTTT
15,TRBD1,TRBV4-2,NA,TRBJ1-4,CASSQGDSPYEKLFF,TGTGCCAGCAGCCAGGGGGACAGTCCATATGAAAAACTGTTTTTT
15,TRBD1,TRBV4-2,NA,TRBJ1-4,CASSQHRGANEKLFF,TGTGCCAGCAGCCAGCACAGGGGCGCTAATGAAAAACTGTTTTTT
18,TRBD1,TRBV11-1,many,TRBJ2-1,CASSFPPGQSSRDDEQFF,TGTGCCAGCAGCTTCCCCCCGGGACAGTCTTCTCGAGACGATGAGCAGTTCTTC
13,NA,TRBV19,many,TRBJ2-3,CASSMQGTDTQYF,TGTGCCAGTAGTATGCAGGGAACAGATACGCAGTATTTT
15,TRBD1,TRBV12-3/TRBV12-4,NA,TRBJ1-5,CASSLSDRGYQPQHF,TGTGCCAGCAGTTTATCGGACAGGGGATATCAGCCCCAGCATTTT
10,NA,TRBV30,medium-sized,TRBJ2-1,CAWRGDEQFF,TGTGCCTGGAGGGGTGATGAGCAGTTCTTC
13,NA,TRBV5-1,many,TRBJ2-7,CASSSLQPYEQYF,TGCGCCAGCAGCTCCTTGCAGCCTTACGAGCAGTACTTC
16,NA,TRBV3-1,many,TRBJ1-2,CASSNEITATNYGYTF,TGTGCCAGCAGCAACGAAATTACAGCTACTAACTATGGCTACACCTTC
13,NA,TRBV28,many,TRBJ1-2,CATIRAGLYGYTF,TGTGCCACCATCAGGGCCGGGCTCTATGGCTACACCTTC
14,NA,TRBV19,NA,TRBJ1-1,CASTFSPGVTEAFF,TGTGCCAGTACCTTCAGCCCGGGTGTTACTGAAGCTTTCTTT
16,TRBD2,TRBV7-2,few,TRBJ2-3,CASSGVSGRAQDTQYF,TGTGCCAGCAGTGGGGTAAGCGGGAGGGCCCAAGATACGCAGTATTTT
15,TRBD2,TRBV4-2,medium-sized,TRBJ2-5,CASSQEAGGPETQYF,TGTGCCAGCAGCCAAGAAGCGGGAGGGCCAGAGACCCAGTACTTC
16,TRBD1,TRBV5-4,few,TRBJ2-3,CASSLGTGTGIFTQYF,TGTGCCAGCAGCTTAGGGACCGGGACAGGGATATTTACGCAGTATTTT
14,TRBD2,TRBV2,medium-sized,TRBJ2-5,CASSLSGGKETQYF,TGTGCCAGCAGCCTTAGCGGGGGCAAAGAGACCCAGTACTTC
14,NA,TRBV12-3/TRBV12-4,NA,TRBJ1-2,CASSISDPSYGYTF,TGTGCCAGCAGTATCTCCGACCCATCTTATGGCTACACCTTC
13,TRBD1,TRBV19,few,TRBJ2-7,CASSDRGWYEQYF,TGTGCCAGTAGCGACAGGGGGTGGTACGAGCAGTACTTC
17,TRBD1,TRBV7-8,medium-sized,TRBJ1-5,CASSLSSRDRVNQPQHF,TGTGCCAGCAGCCTCTCGTCCCGGGACAGGGTCAATCAGCCCCAGCATTTT
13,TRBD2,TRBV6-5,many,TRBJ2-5,CASSGGLVETQYF,TGTGCCAGCAGTGGCGGACTAGTGGAGACCCAGTACTTC
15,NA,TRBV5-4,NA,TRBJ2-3,CASSLAGLSFGTQYF,TGTGCCAGCAGCTTGGCCGGGCTTTCATTCGGTACGCAGTATTTT
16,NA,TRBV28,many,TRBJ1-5,CASTPIPEAVNQPQHF,TGTGCCAGCACCCCTATCCCGGAGGCCGTGAATCAGCCCCAGCATTTT
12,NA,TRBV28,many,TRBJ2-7,CASSLYDYEQYF,TGTGCCAGCAGTTTATACGACTACGAGCAGTACTTC
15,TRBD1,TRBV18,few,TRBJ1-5,CASSPQDRDGQPQHF,TGTGCCAGCTCACCCCAGGACAGGGACGGACAGCCCCAGCATTTT
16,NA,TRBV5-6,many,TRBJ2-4,CASSLFTGPDLNIQYF,TGTGCCAGCAGCTTGTTTACAGGCCCCGACCTAAACATTCAGTACTTC
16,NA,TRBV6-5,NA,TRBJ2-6,CASSDRRTSGANVLTF,TGTGCCAGCAGCGACAGGCGTACCTCTGGGGCCAACGTCCTGACTTTC
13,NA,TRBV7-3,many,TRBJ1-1,CASRIQENTEAFF,TGTGCCAGCAGGATTCAGGAGAACACTGAAGCTTTCTTT
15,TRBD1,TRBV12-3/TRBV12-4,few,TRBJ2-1,CASRDRDRAYNEQFF,TGTGCCAGCAGGGACCGGGACAGGGCCTACAATGAGCAGTTCTTC
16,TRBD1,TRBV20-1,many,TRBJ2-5,CSAGDRGKFGQETQYF,TGCAGTGCTGGGGACAGGGGGAAGTTTGGACAAGAGACCCAGTACTTC
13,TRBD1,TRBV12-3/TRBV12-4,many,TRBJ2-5,CASRRQGAETQYF,TGTGCCAGCAGACGACAGGGAGCAGAGACCCAGTACTTC
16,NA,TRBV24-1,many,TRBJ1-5,CATSDLRAYSNQPQHF,TGTGCCACCAGTGATTTGAGGGCATATAGCAATCAGCCCCAGCATTTT